These 7 T cell receptor beta chains were all obtained from the same sample, sequenced in a study of OX40 agonist ivuxolimab in advanced cancers. Generated by immunoSEQ multiplex PCR, the TCRdb table keeps only in-frame clones and is missing some. The sample has around 86,000 clones, about 80% seen once. The sequenced sample was CD4+ or CD8+ T cells sorted from blood, obtained in a trial of the OX40 agonist ivuxolimab. All receptors come from an adult with an advanced solid tumor such as melanoma, head and neck, liver or kidney cancer.

The chain combines TRBV4-3 with TRBJ1-6; unclear D gene. V was cut by 0 bases and J by 5 bases, with 14 bases left in between. This CDR3 comprises 17 residues. Germline V lookup: CDR1 LGHNA, CDR2 YSLEER. The CDR3 sequence: CASSQDLRAGNNSPLHF. The CDR3 DNA reads as TGCGCCAGCAGCCAAGATTTACGTGCGGGGAATAATTCACCCCTCCACTTT.

This clone was counted only a few times. V and J are TRBV2 and TRBJ2-2; D may be TRBD1 (5 bases). Germline V gives CDR1 SNHLY, CDR2 FYNNEI. Trimming pared 7 bases from V and 3 bases from J, leaving 15 bases between. The CDR3 totals 15 residues. The CDR3 here is CASKIRRVDTGELFF. CDR3 nucleotides: TGTGCCAGCAAGATTCGCAGGGTTGACACCGGGGAGCTGTTTTTT. The complete variable domain, with remaining parts taken from reference TRBV2 and TRBJ2-2, reads EPEVTQTPSHQVTQMGQEVILRCVPISNHLYFYWYRQILGQKVEFLVSFYNNEISEKSEIFDDQFSVERPDGSNFTLKIRSTKLEDSAMYFCASKIRRVDTGELFFGEGSRLTVL.

This clone showed up just a few times. The chain combines TRBV27 with TRBJ2-3; D is undetermined. This CDR3 has 14 amino acids. The V and J ends lost 4 bases and 0 bases respectively, with 8 bases between them. CDR1 is MNHEY and CDR2 is SMNVEV in the germline V gene (reference sequence). The CDR3 protein is CASSYRFSTDTQYF. CDR3 DNA: TGTGCCAGCAGTTACCGGTTTAGCACAGATACGCAGTATTTT.

This clone was seen only a few times. The chain is built from TRBV2 and TRBJ1-5; 7 bases are shared with TRBD1. The CDR3 sequence is 15 residues long. Germline V lookup: CDR1 SNHLY, CDR2 FYNNEI. V shed 6 bases and J 1 base; nucleotides not matched to a gene: 6. The DNA of the CDR3 is TGTGCCAGCAGAGTGGACAGGACGAGCAATCAGCCCCAGCATTTT. Amino acids: CASRVDRTSNQPQHF.

The rearrangement joins TRBV27 to TRBJ2-1; 11 bases agree with TRBD2. The germline CDR1 and CDR2 sequences are MNHEY and SMNVEV (reference sequence). Trimming cost V 5 bases and J 6 bases; bases outside gene matches: 6. The CDR3 has 15 residues. CDR3 DNA sequence: TGTGCCAGCAGTCTACTAGCGGGGGTTCCCAATGAGCAGTTCTTC. Translating it yields CASSLLAGVPNEQFF.

The chain uses TRBV11-3 and TRBJ2-5; D not certain. Trimming pared 1 base from V and 5 bases from J, leaving 8 bases between. The V gene's germline CDR1 is SGHNT and CDR2 YENEEA. The CDR3 extends over 13 amino acids. The CDR3 DNA reads as TGTGCCAGCAGCTTAGGGATCGGCGAGACCCAGTACTTC. It yields the protein CASSLGIGETQYF.

The V call is TRBV5-1, the J call TRBJ2-3; D not resolved. CDR3 length: 11 amino acids. The V end was cut by 0 bases, the J end by 6 bases, with 2 bases between. Germline CDR1 and CDR2: SGHRS and YFSETQ. This chain's CDR3 is CASSLEDTQYF. CDR3 DNA sequence: TGCGCCAGCAGCTTGGAGGATACGCAGTATTTT.